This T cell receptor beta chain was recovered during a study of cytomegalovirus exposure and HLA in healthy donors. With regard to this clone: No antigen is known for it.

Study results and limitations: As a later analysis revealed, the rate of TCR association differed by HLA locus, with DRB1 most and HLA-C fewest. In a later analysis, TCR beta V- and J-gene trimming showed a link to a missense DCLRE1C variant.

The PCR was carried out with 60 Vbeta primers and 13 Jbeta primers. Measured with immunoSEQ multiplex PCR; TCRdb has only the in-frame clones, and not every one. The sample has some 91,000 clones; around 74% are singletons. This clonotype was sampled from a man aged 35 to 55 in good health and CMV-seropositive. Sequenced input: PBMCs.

The DNA for the CDR3 is TGTGCCAGCAGCGCCTCACTAGGTGCAGATACGCAGTATTTT. Residues: CASSASLGADTQYF. This chain uses TRBV9 with TRBJ2-3; a weak D match, TRBD2 (5 bases). The CDR3 covers 14 residues. Germline V gene lookup returns CDR1 SGDLS and CDR2 YYNGEE. Deletions cut 3 bases from V and 4 bases from J, with 12 bases between.